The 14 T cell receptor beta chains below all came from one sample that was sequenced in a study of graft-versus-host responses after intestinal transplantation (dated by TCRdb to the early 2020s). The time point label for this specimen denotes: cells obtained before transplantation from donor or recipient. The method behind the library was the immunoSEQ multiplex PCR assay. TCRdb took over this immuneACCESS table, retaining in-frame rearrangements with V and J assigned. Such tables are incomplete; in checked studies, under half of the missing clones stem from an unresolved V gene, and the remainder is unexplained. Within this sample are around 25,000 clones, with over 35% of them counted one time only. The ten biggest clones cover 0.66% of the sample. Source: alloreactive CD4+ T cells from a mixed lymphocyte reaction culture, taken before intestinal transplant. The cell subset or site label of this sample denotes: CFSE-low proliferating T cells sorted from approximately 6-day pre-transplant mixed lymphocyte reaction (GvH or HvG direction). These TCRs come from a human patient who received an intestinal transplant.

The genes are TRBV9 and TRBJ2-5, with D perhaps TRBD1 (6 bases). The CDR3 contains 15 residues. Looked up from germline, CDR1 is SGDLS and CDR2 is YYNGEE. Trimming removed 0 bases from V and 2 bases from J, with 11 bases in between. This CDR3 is CASSVGGTQQETQYF. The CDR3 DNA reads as TGTGCCAGCAGCGTAGGGGGGACACAGCAAGAGACCCAGTACTTC. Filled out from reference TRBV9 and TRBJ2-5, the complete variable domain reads DSGVTQTPKHLITATGQRVTLRCSPRSGDLSVYWYQQSLDQGLQFLIQYYNGEERAKGNILERFSAQQFPDLHSELNLSSLELGDSALYFCASSVGGTQQETQYFGPGTRLLVL.

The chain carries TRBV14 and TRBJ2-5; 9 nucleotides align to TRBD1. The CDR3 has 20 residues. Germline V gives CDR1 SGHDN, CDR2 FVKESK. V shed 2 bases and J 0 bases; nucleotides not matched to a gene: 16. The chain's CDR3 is CASSQRSGTGLFKYQETQYF. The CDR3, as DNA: TGTGCCAGCAGCCAACGATCCGGGACAGGGCTTTTCAAGTACCAAGAGACCCAGTACTTC.

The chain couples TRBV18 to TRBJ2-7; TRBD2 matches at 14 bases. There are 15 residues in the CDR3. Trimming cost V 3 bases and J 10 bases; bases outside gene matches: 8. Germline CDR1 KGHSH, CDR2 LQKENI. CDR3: CASSPKQGTSGGQYF. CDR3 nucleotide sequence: TGTGCCAGCTCACCCAAGCAGGGGACTAGCGGGGGACAGTACTTC.

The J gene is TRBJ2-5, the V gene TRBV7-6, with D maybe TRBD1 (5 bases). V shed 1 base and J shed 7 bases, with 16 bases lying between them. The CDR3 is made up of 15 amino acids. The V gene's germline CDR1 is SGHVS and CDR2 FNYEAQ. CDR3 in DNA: TGTGCCAGCAGCTTAGGGGCCCGCACAGGCGCGACCCAGTACTTC. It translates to CASSLGARTGATQYF.

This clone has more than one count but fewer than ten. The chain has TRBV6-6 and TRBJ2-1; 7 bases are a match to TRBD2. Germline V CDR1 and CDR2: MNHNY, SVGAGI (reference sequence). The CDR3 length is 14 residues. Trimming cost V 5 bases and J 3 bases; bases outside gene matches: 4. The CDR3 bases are TGTGCCAGCAGTCCCGGGACTAACTACAATGAGCAGTTCTTC. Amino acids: CASSPGTNYNEQFF.

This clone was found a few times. The CDR3 region is CASSPGTSGMYQETQYF. The CDR3 DNA reads as TGTGCCAGCAGCCCCGGGACTAGCGGGATGTACCAAGAGACCCAGTACTTC. The rearrangement uses TRBV7-7 and TRBJ2-5, with 13 bases that match TRBD2. Germline CDR1 is SSHAT and CDR2 is FNYEAQ (reference sequence). CDR3 length: 17 residues. The V and J ends lost 5 bases and 0 bases, in that order; junction bases with no gene match: 6.

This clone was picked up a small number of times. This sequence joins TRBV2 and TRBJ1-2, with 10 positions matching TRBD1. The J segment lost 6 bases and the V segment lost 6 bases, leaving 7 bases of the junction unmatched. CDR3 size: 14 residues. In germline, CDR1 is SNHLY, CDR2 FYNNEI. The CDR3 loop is CASRPGQGVDGYTF. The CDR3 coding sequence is TGTGCCAGCAGACCCGGACAGGGGGTCGATGGCTACACCTTC.

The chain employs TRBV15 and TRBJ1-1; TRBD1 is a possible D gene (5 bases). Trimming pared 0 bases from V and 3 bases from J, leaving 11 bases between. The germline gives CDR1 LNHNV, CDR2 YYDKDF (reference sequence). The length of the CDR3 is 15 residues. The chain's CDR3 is CATSRDGGGDTEAFF. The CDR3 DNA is TGTGCCACCAGCAGAGATGGTGGGGGGGACACTGAAGCTTTCTTT.

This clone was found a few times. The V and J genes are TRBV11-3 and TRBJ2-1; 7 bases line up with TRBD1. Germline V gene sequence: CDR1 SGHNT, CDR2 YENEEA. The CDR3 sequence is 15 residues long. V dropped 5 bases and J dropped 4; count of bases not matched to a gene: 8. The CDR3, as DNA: TGTGCCAGCAGCCGCTCGACAGGGTATTACAATGAGCAGTTCTTC. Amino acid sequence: CASSRSTGYYNEQFF.

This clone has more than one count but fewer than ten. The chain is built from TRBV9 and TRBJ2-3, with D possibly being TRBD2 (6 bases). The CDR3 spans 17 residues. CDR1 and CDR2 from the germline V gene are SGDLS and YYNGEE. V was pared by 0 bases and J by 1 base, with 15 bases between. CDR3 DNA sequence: TGTGCCAGCAGCGTAGTAGTCGCGGGGCCGGGCACAGATACGCAGTATTTT. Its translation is CASSVVVAGPGTDTQYF.

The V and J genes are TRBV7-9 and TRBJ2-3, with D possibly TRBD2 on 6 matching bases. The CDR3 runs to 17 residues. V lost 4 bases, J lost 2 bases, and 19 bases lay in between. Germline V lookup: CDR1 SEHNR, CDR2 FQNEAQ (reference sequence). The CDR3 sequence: CASSSGLMVFPTDTQYF. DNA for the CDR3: TGTGCCAGCAGCTCGGGACTTATGGTCTTTCCCACAGATACGCAGTATTTT.

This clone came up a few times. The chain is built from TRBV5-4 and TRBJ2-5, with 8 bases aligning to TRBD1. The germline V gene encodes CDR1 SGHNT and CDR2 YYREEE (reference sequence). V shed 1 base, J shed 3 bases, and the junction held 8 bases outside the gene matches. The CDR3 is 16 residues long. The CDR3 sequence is CASSLIGRQGKETQYF. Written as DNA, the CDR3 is TGTGCCAGCAGCTTGATAGGACGACAGGGGAAAGAGACCCAGTACTTC.

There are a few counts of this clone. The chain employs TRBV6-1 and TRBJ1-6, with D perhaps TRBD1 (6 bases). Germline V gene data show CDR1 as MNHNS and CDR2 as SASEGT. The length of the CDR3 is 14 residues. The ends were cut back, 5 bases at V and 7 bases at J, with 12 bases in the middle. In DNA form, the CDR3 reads TGTGCCAGCAGTAACTACAGGGCCAATTCACCCCTCCACTTT. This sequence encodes CASSNYRANSPLHF.

The CDR3 DNA reads as TGCGCCAGCAGCTGGACAGGGGGCTACAATGAGCAGTTCTTC. Translation: CASSWTGGYNEQFF. The chain has TRBV5-1 and TRBJ2-1; 10 nucleotides agree with TRBD1. The CDR3 runs 14 residues. Germline CDR1 and CDR2: SGHRS and YFSETQ. With V trimmed by 3 bases and J by 3 bases, 0 bases remained unmatched.